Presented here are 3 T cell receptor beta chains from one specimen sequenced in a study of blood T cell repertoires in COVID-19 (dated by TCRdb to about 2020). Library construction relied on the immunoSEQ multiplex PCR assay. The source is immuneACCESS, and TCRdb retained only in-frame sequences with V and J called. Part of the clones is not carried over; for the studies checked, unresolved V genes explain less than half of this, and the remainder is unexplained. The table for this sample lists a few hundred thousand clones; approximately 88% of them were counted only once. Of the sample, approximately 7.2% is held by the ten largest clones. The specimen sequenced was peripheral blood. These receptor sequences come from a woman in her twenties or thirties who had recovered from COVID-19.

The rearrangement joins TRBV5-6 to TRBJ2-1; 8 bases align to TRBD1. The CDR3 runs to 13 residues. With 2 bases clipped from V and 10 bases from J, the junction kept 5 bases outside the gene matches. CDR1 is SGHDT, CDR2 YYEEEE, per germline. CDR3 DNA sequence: TGTGCCAGCAGCTTCGGGACAGGCCCGGAGCAGTTCTTC. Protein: CASSFGTGPEQFF.

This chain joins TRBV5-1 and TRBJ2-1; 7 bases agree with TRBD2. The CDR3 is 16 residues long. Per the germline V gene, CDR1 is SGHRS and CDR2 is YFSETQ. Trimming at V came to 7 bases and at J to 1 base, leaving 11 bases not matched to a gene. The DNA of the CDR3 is TGCGCCAGCTTCCCCAACAGCGGGGAATCCTACAATGAGCAGTTCTTC. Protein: CASFPNSGESYNEQFF.

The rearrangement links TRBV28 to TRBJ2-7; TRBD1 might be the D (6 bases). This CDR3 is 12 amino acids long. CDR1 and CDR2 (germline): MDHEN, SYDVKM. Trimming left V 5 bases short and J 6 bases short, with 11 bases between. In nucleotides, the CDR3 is TGTGCCAGCAGTCAGGGGTATCTCGAGCAGTACTTC. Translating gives CASSQGYLEQYF.